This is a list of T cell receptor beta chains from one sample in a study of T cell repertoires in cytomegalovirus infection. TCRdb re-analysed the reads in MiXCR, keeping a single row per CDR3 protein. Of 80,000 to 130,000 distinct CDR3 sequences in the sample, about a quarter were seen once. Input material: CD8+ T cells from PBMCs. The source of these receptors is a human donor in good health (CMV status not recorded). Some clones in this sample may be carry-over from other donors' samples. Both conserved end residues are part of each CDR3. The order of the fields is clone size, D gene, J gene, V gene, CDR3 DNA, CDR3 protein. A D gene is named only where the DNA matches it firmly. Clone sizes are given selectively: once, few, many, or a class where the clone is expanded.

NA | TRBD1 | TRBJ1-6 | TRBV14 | TGTGCCAGCAGCCCGACAGGGTTTAATTCACCCCTCCACTTT | CASSPTGFNSPLHF
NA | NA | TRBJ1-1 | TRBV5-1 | TGCGCCAGCAGCTTGGCCTCTGAAGCTTTCTTT | CASSLASEAFF
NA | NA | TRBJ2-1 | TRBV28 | TGTGCCAGCAGTCCGACGGGAAATGAGCAGTTCTTC | CASSPTGNEQFF
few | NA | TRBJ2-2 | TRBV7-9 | TGTGCCAGCGTTCAACAGGGAACCGGGGAGCTGTTTTTT | CASVQQGTGELFF
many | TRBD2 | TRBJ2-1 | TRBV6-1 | TGTGCCAGCAGCCCCGGGACTAGCGCGTCCAATGAGCAGTTCTTC | CASSPGTSASNEQFF
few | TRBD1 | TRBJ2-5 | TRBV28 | TGTGCCAGCAGTCTTCCCTACGGAGATGGACAGGGAAGGTACCAAGAGACCCAGTACTTC | CASSLPYGDGQGRYQETQYF
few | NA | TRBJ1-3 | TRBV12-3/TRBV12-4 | TGTGCCAGCAGTTTACGGGGGGAACCAGGGCGAAACACCATATATTTT | CASSLRGEPGRNTIYF
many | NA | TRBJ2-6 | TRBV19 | TGTGCCAGTAGTATTGATGTCCGGTCTGGGGCCAACGTCCTGACTTTC | CASSIDVRSGANVLTF
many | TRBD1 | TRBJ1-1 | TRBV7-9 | TGTGCCAGCAGCCCCCCATCGACAGGGCCAACTGAAGCTTTCTTT | CASSPPSTGPTEAFF
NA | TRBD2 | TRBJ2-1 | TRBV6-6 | TGTGCCAGCAGTAAACTAGCGACAACACACCATGAGCAGTTCTTC | CASSKLATTHHEQFF
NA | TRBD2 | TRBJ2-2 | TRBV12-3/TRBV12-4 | TGTGCCAGCAGTTTAGGGGCGGGAGGGGCGGCCGGGGAGCTGTTTTTT | CASSLGAGGAAGELFF
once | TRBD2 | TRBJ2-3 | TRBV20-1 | TGCAGTGCCATCGGGACTAGCGGGAGTAACATGGCAGATACGCAGTATTTT | CSAIGTSGSNMADTQYF
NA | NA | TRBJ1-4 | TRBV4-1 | TGCGCCAGCAACGAACAATTCCCGGCAACTAATGAAAAACTGTTTTTT | CASNEQFPATNEKLFF
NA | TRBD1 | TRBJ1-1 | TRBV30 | TGTGCCTGGATACCGACAGGGCTTAACATGAACACTGAAGCTTTCTTT | CAWIPTGLNMNTEAFF
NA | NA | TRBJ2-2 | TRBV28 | TGTGCCAGCAGTTTGGGGGCAATAAACACCGGGGAGCTGTTTTTT | CASSLGAINTGELFF
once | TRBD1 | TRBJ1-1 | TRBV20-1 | TGCAGGGTGCCGGGAGGGGGCGAGGGAGCTTTCTTT | CRVPGGGEGAFF
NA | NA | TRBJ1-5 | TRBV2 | TGTGCCAGCAGTCAGGGAGTAGGAAGCAATCAGCCCCAGCATTTT | CASSQGVGSNQPQHF
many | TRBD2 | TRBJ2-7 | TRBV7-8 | TGTGCCAGCGGGGGGGCCTACGAGCAGTACTTC | CASGGAYEQYF
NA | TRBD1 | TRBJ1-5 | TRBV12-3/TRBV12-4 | TGTGCCAGCAGTTTAGAGAGGACAGGGTATGATCAGCCCCAGCATTTT | CASSLERTGYDQPQHF
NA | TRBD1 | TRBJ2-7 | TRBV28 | TGTGCCAGCATTTCACAGACAGGGTCCTTCTACGAGCAGTACTTC | CASISQTGSFYEQYF
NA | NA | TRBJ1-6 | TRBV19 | TGTGCCAGTAGTATCCGGCAGGGTCCAAATTCACCCCTCCACTTT | CASSIRQGPNSPLHF
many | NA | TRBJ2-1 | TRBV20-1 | TGCAGTGCTAGAGATCCTCACCCCAGAAGAGACAATGAGCAGTTCTTC | CSARDPHPRRDNEQFF
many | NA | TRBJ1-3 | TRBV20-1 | TGCAGTGCTAGAGGTGGGGCAGGGCCCGATCCAAGATTCACTGGAAACACCATATATTTT | CSARGGAGPDPRFTGNTIYF
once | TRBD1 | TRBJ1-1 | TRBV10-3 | TGTGCCATCAGTACCGGGACAGATATCACTGAAGCTTTCTTT | CAISTGTDITEAFF
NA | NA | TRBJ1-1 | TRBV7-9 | TGTGCCAGCAGCCCCCGGGGCGGAGGTAAGAACACTGAAGCTTTCTTT | CASSPRGGGKNTEAFF
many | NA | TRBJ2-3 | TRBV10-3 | TGTGCCATCAGTGAGTCTGGAGATACGCAGTATTTT | CAISESGDTQYF
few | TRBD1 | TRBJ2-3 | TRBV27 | TGTGCCAGCGCCGGGACAGGGGGCCCAGATACGCAGTATTTT | CASAGTGGPDTQYF
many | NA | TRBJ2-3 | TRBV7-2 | TGTGCCAGCAGGCCTCTAGCCGCGTGGGGTCGGGATACGCAGTATTTT | CASRPLAAWGRDTQYF
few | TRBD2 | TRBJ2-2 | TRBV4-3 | TGCGCCAGCAGCCAAGGCGGTAGCGGGGTAGTCACCGGGGAGCTGTTTTTT | CASSQGGSGVVTGELFF
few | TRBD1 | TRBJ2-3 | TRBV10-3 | TGTGCCATCAGCATTATACAGGGGGCCCCAGATACGCAGTATTTT | CAISIIQGAPDTQYF
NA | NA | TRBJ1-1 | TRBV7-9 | TGTGCCAGCAGCTCCGGGGGAGGGTTCAACACTGAAGCTTTCTTT | CASSSGGGFNTEAFF
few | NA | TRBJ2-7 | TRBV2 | TGTGCCAGCAAAAGGAGCTCCTACGAGCAGTACTTC | CASKRSSYEQYF
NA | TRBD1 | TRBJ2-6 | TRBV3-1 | TGTGCCAGCAGCGGCCGGGACAGGGGGCCCCATCGCTCTGGGGCCAACGTCCTGACTTTC | CASSGRDRGPHRSGANVLTF
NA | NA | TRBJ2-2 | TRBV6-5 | TGTGCCAGCAGTTACGGGGCCCCCACCGGGGAGCTGTTTTTT | CASSYGAPTGELFF
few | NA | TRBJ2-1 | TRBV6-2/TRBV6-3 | TGTGCCAGCGAATGGAGACCAGGGGGCGGGGGAAATGAGCAGTTCTTC | CASEWRPGGGGNEQFF
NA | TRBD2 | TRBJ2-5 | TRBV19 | TGTGCCAGTACGGGAGCTAGCGGGGAAGAGACCCAGTACTTC | CASTGASGEETQYF
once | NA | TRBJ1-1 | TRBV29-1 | TGCAGCGTTGAAGATTTGTTCAGTGGAGGCACTGAAGCTTTCTTT | CSVEDLFSGGTEAFF
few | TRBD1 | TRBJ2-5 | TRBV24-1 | TGTGCCACCAGTGACCGGACAGGGCAAGAGACCCAGTACTTC | CATSDRTGQETQYF
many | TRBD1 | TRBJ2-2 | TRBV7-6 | TGTGCCAGCAGCTTCGGGCAGGGGGTCGACAGCGGGGAGCTGTTTTTT | CASSFGQGVDSGELFF
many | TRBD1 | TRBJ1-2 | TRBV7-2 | TGTGCCAGCAGCTTCAGACAGGGGGCGTTATTTGGCTACACCTTC | CASSFRQGALFGYTF